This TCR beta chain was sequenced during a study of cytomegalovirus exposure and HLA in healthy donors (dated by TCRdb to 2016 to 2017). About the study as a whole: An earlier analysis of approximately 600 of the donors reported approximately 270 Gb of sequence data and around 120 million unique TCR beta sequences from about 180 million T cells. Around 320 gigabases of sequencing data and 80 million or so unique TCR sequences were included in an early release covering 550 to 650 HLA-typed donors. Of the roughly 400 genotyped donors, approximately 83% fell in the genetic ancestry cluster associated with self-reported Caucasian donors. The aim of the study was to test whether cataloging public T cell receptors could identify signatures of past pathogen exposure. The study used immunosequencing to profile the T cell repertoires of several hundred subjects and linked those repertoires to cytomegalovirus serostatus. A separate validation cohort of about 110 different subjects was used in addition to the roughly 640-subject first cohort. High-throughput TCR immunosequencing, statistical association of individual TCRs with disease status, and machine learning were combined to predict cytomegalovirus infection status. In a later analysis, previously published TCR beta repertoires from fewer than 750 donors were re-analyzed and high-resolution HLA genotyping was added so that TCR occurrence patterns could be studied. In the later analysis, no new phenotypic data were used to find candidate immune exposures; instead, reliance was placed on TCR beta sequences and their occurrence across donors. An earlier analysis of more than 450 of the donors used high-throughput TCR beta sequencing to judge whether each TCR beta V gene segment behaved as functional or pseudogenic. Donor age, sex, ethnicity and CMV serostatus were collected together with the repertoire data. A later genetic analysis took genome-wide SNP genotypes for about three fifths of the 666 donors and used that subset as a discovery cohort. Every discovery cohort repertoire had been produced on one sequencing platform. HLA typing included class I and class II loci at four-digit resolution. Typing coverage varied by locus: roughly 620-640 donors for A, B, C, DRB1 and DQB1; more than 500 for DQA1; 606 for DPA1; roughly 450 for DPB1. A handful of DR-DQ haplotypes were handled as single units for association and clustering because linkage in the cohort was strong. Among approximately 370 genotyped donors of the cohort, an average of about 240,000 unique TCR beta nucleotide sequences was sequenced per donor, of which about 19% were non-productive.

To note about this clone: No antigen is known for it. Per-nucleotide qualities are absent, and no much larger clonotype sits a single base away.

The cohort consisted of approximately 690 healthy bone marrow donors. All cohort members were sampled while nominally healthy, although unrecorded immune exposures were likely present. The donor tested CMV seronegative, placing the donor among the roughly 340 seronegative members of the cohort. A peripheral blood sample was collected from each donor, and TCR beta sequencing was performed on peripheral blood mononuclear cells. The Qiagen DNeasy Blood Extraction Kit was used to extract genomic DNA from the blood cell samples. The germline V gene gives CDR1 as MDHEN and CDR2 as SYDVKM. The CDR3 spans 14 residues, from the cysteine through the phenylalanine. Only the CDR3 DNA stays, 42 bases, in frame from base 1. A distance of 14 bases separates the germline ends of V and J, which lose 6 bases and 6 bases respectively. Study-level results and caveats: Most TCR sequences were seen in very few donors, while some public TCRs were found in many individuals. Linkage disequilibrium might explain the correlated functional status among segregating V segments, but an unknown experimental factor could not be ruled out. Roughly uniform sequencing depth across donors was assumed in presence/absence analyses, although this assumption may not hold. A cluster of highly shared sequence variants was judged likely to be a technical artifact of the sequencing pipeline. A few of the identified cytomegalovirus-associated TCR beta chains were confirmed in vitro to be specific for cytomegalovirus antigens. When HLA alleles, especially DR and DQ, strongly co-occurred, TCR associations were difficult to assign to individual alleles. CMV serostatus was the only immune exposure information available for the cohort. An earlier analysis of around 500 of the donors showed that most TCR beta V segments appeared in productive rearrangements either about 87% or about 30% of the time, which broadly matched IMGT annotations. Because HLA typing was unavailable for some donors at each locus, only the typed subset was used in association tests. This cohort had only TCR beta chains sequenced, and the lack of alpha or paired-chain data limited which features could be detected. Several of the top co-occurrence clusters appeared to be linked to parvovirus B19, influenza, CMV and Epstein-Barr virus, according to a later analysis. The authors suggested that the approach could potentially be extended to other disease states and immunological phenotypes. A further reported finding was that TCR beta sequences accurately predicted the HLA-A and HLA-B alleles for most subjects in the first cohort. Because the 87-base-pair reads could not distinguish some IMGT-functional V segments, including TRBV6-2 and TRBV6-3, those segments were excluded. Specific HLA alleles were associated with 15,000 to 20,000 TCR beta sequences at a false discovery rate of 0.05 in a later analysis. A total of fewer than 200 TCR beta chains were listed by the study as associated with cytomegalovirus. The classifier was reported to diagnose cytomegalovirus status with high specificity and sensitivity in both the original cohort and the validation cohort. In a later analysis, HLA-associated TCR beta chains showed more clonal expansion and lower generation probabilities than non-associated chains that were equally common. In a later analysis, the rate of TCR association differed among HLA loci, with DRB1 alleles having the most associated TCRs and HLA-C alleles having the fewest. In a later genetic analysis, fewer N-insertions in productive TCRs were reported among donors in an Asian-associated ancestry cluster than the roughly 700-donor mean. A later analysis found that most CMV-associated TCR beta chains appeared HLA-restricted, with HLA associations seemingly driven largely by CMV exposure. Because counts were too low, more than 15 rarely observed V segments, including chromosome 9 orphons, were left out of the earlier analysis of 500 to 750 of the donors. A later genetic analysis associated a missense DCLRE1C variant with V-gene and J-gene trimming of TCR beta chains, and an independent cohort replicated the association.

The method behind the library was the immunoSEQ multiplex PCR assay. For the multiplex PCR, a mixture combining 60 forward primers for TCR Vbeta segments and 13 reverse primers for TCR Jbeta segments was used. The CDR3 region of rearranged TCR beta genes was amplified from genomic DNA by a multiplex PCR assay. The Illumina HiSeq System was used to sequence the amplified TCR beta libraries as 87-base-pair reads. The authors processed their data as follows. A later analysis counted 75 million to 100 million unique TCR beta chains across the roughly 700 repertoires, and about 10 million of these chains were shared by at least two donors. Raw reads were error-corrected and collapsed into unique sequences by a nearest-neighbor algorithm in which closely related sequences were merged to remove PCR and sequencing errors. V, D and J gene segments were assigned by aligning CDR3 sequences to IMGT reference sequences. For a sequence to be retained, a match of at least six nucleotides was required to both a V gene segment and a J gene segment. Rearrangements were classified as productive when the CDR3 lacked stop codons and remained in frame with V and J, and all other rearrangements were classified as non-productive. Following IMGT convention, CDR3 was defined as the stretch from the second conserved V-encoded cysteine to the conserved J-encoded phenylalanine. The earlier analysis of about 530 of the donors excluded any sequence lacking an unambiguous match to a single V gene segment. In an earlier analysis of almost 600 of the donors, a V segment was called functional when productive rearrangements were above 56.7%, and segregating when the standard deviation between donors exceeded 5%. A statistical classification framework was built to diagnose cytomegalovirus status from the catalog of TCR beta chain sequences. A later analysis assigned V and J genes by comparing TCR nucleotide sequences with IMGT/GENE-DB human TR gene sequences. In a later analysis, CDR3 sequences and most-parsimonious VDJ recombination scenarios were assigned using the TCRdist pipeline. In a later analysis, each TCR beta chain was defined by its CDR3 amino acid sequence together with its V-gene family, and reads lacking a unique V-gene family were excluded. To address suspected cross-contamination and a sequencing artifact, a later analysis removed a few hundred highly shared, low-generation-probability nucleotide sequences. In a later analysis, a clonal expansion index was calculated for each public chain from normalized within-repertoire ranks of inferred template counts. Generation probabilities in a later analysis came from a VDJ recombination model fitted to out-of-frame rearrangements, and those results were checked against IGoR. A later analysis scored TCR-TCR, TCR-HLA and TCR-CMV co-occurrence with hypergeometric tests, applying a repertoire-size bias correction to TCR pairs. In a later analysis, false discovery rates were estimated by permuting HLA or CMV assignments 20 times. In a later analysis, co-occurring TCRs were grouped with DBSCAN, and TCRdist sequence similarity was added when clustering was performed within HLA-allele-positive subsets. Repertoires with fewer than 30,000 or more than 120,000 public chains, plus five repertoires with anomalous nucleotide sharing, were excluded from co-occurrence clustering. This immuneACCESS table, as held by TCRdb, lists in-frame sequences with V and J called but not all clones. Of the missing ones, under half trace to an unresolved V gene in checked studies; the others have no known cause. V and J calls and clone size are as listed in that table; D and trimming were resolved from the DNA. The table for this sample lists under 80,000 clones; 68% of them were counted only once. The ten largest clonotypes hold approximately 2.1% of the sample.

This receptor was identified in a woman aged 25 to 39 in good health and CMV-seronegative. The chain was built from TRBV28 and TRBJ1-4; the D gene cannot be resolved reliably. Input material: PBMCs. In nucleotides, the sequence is TGTGCCAGCAGACTAGGCGGGTATGATGAAAAACTGTTTTTT. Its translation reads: CASRLGGYDEKLFF. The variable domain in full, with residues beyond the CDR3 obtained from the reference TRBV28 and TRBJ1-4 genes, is DVKVTQSSRYLVKRTGEKVFLECVQDMDHENMFWYRQDPGLGLRLIYFSYDVKMKEKGDIPEGYSVSREKKERFSLILESASTNQTSMYLCASRLGGYDEKLFFGSGTQLSVL.